Presented here are 27 T cell receptor beta chains from one specimen sequenced in a study of shared clonotypes between healthy human individuals. Clones were sequenced by immunoSEQ multiplex PCR, and TCRdb holds only the in-frame ones, with some missing. The table records 650,000 to 750,000 clones, around 72% of them present only once. Sequenced: memory CD4+ T cells sorted from blood. The subset was: CD45RA-negative fraction. The receptors shown here come from a woman aged 25 to 39 in good health.

The gene calls are TRBV15 and TRBJ2-1; 13 bases fit TRBD2. The CDR3 sequence is 16 residues long. The trim removed 0 bases at V and 10 bases at J, leaving 6 bases unmatched. Germline V gene data show CDR1 as LNHNV and CDR2 as YYDKDF (reference sequence). The DNA for the CDR3 is TGTGCCACCAGCAGAGAACTAGCGGGAGGGCCTGGGGAGCAGTTCTTC. Translation gives CATSRELAGGPGEQFF.

This sequence joins TRBV4-1 and TRBJ2-1, with a possible D match to TRBD1 (6 bases). The CDR3 is made up of 14 amino acids. V lost 4 bases to trimming and J lost 5 bases, with 12 bases between them. Per germline, CDR1 MGHRA and CDR2 YSYEKL. The CDR3 is CASSPTGGNNEQFF. CDR3 in DNA: TGCGCCAGCAGCCCGACAGGTGGTAACAATGAGCAGTTCTTC.

For the CDR3, the DNA is TGTGCCAGCAGCCTACAGGGGGCGGGTTCCTACAATGAGCAGTTCTTC. Translated, it gives CASSLQGAGSYNEQFF. The V and J genes are TRBV5-4 and TRBJ2-1, with 9 bases fitting TRBD1. The J segment lost 1 base and the V segment lost 4 bases, leaving 6 bases of the junction unmatched. Per the germline V gene, CDR1 is SGHNT and CDR2 is YYREEE (reference sequence). There are 16 residues in the CDR3.

CDR3 nucleotide sequence: TGTGCCAGCAGCCAAGAGTTGTGGCGGGGGCTCGCAACTAATGAAAAACTGTTTTTT. This translates into CASSQELWRGLATNEKLFF. The chain uses TRBV4-2 and TRBJ1-4, with a possible D match to TRBD1 (6 bases). This CDR3 region has 19 residues. With 0 bases removed from V and 0 bases from J, the gap between germline ends came to 17 bases. From germline, CDR1 is LGHNA and CDR2 YNFKEQ.

This clone was counted between two and nine times. The J gene is TRBJ1-1, the V gene TRBV2; D not resolved. The length of the CDR3 is 11 residues. Germline V CDR1 and CDR2: SNHLY, FYNNEI. Trimming took off 5 bases at V and 13 bases at J, with 14 bases between the two ends. CDR3 sequence: CASSLTRAYFF. In nucleotides, the CDR3 is TGTGCCAGCAGTCTCACTCGGGCCTATTTCTTT.

This sequence joins TRBV18 and TRBJ1-5; possible D gene TRBD1, 5 bases. The CDR3 is made up of 14 amino acids. From germline, CDR1 is KGHSH and CDR2 LQKENI. The V gene lost 4 bases and the J gene lost 4 bases, with 11 bases spanning the gap. The CDR3 is CASSRDGGNQPQHF. Written as DNA, the CDR3 is TGTGCCAGCTCACGGGACGGTGGAAATCAGCCCCAGCATTTT.

The CDR3: CASSPTGYQPQHF. CDR3 in DNA: TGTGCCAGCAGCCCGACAGGATACCAGCCCCAGCATTTT. The J gene is TRBJ1-5, the V gene TRBV6-6; tentatively, D is TRBD1 (6 bases). The CDR3 spans 13 residues. Germline loops: CDR1 MNHNY, CDR2 SVGAGI (reference sequence). V lost 6 bases, J lost 7 bases, and 13 bases lay in between.

The rearrangement uses TRBV7-8 and TRBJ2-5, with TRBD2 matching over 10 bases. The CDR3 covers 16 residues. CDR1 is SGHVS, CDR2 FQNEAQ, per germline. Germline trimming cut 5 bases from V and 4 bases from J; bases unmatched to any gene: 10. CDR3 protein: CASSASGRIGIETQYF. In DNA form, the CDR3 reads TGTGCCAGCAGCGCTAGCGGGAGAATTGGGATAGAGACCCAGTACTTC.

This clone was counted between two and nine times. The same CDR3 also results from other DNA sequences found in this sample. For the CDR3, the DNA is TGTGCCAGCAGCGTAGATAGCGGGCGTTACAATGAGCAGTTCTTC. Protein: CASSVDSGRYNEQFF. V gene TRBV9 combines with J gene TRBJ2-1, with 7 bases that match TRBD2. CDR1 and CDR2 (germline): SGDLS, YYNGEE. With V trimmed by 0 bases and J by 4 bases, 4 bases remained unmatched. The CDR3 is made up of 15 amino acids.

The chain uses TRBV27 and TRBJ2-2, with D possibly matching TRBD2 (5 bases). Trimming stripped 6 bases from V and 6 bases from J, with 14 bases between. Per the germline V gene, CDR1 is MNHEY and CDR2 is SMNVEV (reference sequence). The length of the CDR3 is 14 residues. For the CDR3, the DNA is TGTGCCAGCAGATTGGAGGTTTGGGCCGGGGAGCTGTTTTTT. Encoded protein: CASRLEVWAGELFF.

A single count supports this clone. The chain joins TRBV28 to TRBJ2-6; D is ambiguous. This CDR3 is built from 15 residues. Trimming pared 3 bases from V and 0 bases from J, leaving 6 bases between. Germline V gives CDR1 MDHEN, CDR2 SYDVKM. In nucleotides, the CDR3 is TGTGCCAGCAGTTTGCCTTACTCTGGGGCCAACGTCCTGACTTTC. Translating gives CASSLPYSGANVLTF.

This clone was counted a single time. A much more abundant neighbour one base away suggests this may be a read error. This sequence joins TRBV2 and TRBJ1-1, with TRBD1 matching over 7 bases. Germline CDR1 and CDR2: SNHLY and FYNNEI. The CDR3 sequence is 13 residues long. V lost 8 bases, J lost 0 bases, and 3 bases stayed unmatched. The CDR3 here is CASPGQMNTEAFF. The CDR3 DNA is TGTGCCAGCCCGGGACAGATGAACACTGAAGCTTTCTTT.

The chain has TRBV29-1 and TRBJ2-7; weak D call: TRBD2 (6 bases). Trimming took 3 bases from V and 0 from J, leaving 24 bases between them. This CDR3 is built from 18 residues. Per germline, CDR1 SQVTM and CDR2 ANQGSEA. The CDR3 DNA reads as TGCAGCGTTGAGGCCCGGGCGAGGGTTTGCGGGATCTCCTACGAGCAGTACTTC. Translating it yields CSVEARARVCGISYEQYF.

This chain links TRBV6-5 with TRBJ1-1, with D perhaps matching TRBD1 (6 bases). Germline assignment: CDR1 MNHEY and CDR2 SVGAGI. The CDR3 has 14 residues. Deletions cut 1 base from V and 6 bases from J, with 12 bases between. CDR3 nucleotides: TGTGCCAGCAGTTACTACCTAGGGGGGGCTGAAGCTTTCTTT. Protein sequence: CASSYYLGGAEAFF.

The chain couples TRBV6-4 to TRBJ1-5; D gene uncertain. The CDR3 is 11 amino acids. V lost 3 bases and J 6 bases, leaving 3 bases between the germline ends. CDR1 is MRHNA, CDR2 SNTAGT, per germline. DNA for the CDR3: TGTGCCAGCAGTGAATGTCAGCCCCAGCATTTT. Protein product: CASSECQPQHF.

The chain links TRBV28 to TRBJ2-7; TRBD1 matches 8 bases. Germline CDR1 and CDR2: MDHEN and SYDVKM. Germline trimming cut 6 bases from V and 1 base from J; bases unmatched to any gene: 8. The CDR3 loop spans 15 amino acids. The DNA of the CDR3 is TGTGCCAGCAGGCGGACAGGGATGGGGTCCTACGAGCAGTACTTC. Its translation: CASRRTGMGSYEQYF.

The V call is TRBV18, the J call TRBJ2-1; a weak D match, TRBD2 (5 bases). The germline gives CDR1 KGHSH, CDR2 LQKENI. The CDR3 has 13 residues. The germline V and J ends were trimmed by 4 bases and 6 bases, with 10 bases remaining between them. The DNA of the CDR3 is TGTGCCAGCTCACTTTCGGGGATCAATGAGCAGTTCTTC. This codes for CASSLSGINEQFF.

This clone was counted only a few times. The chain is built from TRBV6-1 and TRBJ1-1, with TRBD1 as a possible D gene (6 bases). The CDR3 is 14 residues long. Germline V lookup: CDR1 MNHNS, CDR2 SASEGT. V was shortened by 5 bases and J by 5 bases, with 15 bases between the two germline ends. DNA of the CDR3: TGTGCCAGCAGTTTCGAAGGGAGGGGGACTGAAGCTTTCTTT. Encoded protein: CASSFEGRGTEAFF.

DNA for the CDR3: TGTGCCAGCAGTGTGGGGATATGGAACACCGGGGAGCTGTTTTTT. Translating it yields CASSVGIWNTGELFF. The chain links TRBV6-1 to TRBJ2-2, with no clear D. V was shortened by 4 bases and J by 1 base, with 10 bases between the two germline ends. This CDR3 contains 15 residues. Germline V gene sequence: CDR1 MNHNS, CDR2 SASEGT.

This clone was picked up one time. The chain uses TRBV4-2 and TRBJ2-6, with no clear D. The CDR3 totals 18 residues. The germline V and J ends were trimmed by 0 bases and 0 bases, with 12 bases remaining between them. CDR1 and CDR2 (germline): LGHNA, YNFKEQ. CDR3 region: CASSQEGSGTSGANVLTF. In DNA form, the CDR3 reads TGTGCCAGCAGCCAAGAAGGATCGGGTACCTCTGGGGCCAACGTCCTGACTTTC.

The CDR3 nucleotides read TGTGCCAGCAGCTTTGAAGTTCCCTACGAGCAGTACTTC. Translated: CASSFEVPYEQYF. V usage is TRBV5-6 and J usage is TRBJ2-7; D uncertain. From germline, CDR1 is SGHDT and CDR2 YYEEEE. Deletions cut 2 bases from V and 2 bases from J, with 8 bases between. The CDR3 has 13 amino acids.

This clone was seen only once. This chain uses TRBV5-1 with TRBJ1-1; possible D gene TRBD1, 5 bases. In germline, CDR1 is SGHRS, CDR2 YFSETQ. The CDR3 is 13 residues long. V was trimmed by 4 bases and J by 0 bases, leaving 7 bases between them. The CDR3 region has the DNA TGCGCCAGCAGCAGGGGCCTGAACACTGAAGCTTTCTTT. Amino acid sequence: CASSRGLNTEAFF.

This clone was counted a single time. Distinct nucleotide sequences in the sample also encode this CDR3. The chain carries TRBV29-1 and TRBJ2-7; TRBD1 agrees at 8 bases. Germline V lookup: CDR1 SQVTM, CDR2 ANQGSEA. This CDR3 region has 11 residues. J lost 2 bases, V lost 7 bases, and 1 base had no gene match. Here the CDR3 DNA reads TGCAGCGGACAGGGGACCTACGAGCAGTACTTC. Translating it yields CSGQGTYEQYF.

The J gene is TRBJ2-5, the V gene TRBV27; TRBD1 agrees at 8 bases. Germline assignment: CDR1 MNHEY and CDR2 SMNVEV (reference sequence). Trimming at V came to 6 bases and at J to 2 bases, leaving 8 bases not matched to a gene. The CDR3 spans 15 residues. For the CDR3, the DNA is TGTGCCAGCAGGAAAGTCGGGACAGGTCAAGAGACCCAGTACTTC. This translates into CASRKVGTGQETQYF.

The V and J genes are TRBV7-2 and TRBJ2-1, with 10 bases aligning to TRBD2. V dropped 3 bases and J dropped 9; count of bases not matched to a gene: 8. CDR3 length: 15 amino acids. The V gene's germline CDR1 is SGHTA and CDR2 FQGNSA. CDR3 region: CASSLQAGGSGEQFF. In nucleotides, the CDR3 is TGTGCCAGCAGCTTGCAAGCGGGAGGGAGCGGTGAGCAGTTCTTC.

The chain links TRBV30 to TRBJ2-6, with 9 nucleotides matching TRBD1. V was clipped by 7 bases and J by 0 bases; unmatched bases: 10. The germline V gene has CDR1 GTSNPN and CDR2 SVGIG (reference sequence). CDR3 length: 17 residues. CDR3 nucleotides: TGTGCCTTTAAACGGGACAGGGTCTCCTCTGGGGCCAACGTCCTGACTTTC. Its protein is CAFKRDRVSSGANVLTF.

This chain links TRBV18 with TRBJ2-1; D remains unclear. CDR3 length equals 12 residues. Germline lookup yields CDR1 KGHSH and CDR2 LQKENI. Trimming cost V 1 base and J 6 bases, with 4 bases left between them. CDR3 protein: CASSPLSNEQFF. CDR3 in DNA: TGTGCCAGCTCACCACTCAGCAATGAGCAGTTCTTC. Full variable domain (remainder filled in from reference TRBV18 and TRBJ2-1): NAGVMQNPRHLVRRRGQEARLRCSPMKGHSHVYWYRQLPEEGLKFMVYLQKENIIDESGMPKERFSAEFPKEGPSILRIQQVVRGDSAAYFCASSPLSNEQFFGPGTRLTVL.